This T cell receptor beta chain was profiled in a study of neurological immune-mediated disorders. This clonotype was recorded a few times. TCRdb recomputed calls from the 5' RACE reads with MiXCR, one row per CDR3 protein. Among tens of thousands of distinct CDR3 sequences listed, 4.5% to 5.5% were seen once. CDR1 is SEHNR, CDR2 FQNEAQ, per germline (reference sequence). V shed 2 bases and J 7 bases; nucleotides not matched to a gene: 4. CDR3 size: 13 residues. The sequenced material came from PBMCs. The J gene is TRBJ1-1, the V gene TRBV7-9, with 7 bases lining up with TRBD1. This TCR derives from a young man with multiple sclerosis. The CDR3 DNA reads TGTGCCAGCAGCTTACCAGGGGGAGATGAAGCTTTCTTT. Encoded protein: CASSLPGGDEAFF.